This T cell receptor beta chain appears in the sequencing data of a study of T cells in localized non-small cell lung cancer. Assay: immunoSEQ multiplex PCR; the TCRdb copy retains only in-frame clones and omits some. The top ten hold about 13% of the sample, which has roughly 67,000 clones, roughly 86% seen once. Trimming removed 8 bases at V and 4 bases at J, with 25 bases between. The CDR3 covers 17 residues. Germline assignment: CDR1 SNHLY and CDR2 FYNNEI. The study, taken as a whole, reports: Tumor showed lower T cell clonality than uninvolved adjacent lung, where it was highest. A denser population of T cells in blood accompanied longer overall survival. Appearances in adjacent lung were noted for a median 57 of the top 100 tumor clones.

About this clone: Its antigen is as yet unknown.

The clonotype originates from a female donor of 60 years or more with stage I lung adenocarcinoma. Here the sequenced sample was peripheral blood, taken before any cancer treatment. The chain joins TRBV2 to TRBJ2-3; TRBD2 might be the D (6 bases). The CDR3: CASPEGTSPFAADTQYF. CDR3 nucleotides: TGTGCCAGCCCAGAAGGTACTAGCCCGTTCGCGGCAGATACGCAGTATTTT.